Listed below are T cell receptor beta chains from one sample, sequenced in a study of shared clonotypes between healthy human individuals. Clones were sequenced by immunoSEQ multiplex PCR, and TCRdb holds only the in-frame ones, with some missing. The sample records fewer than 2.5 million clones, over 85% being singletons. Sequencing was done on a sample of naive CD4+ T cells from PBMCs. These receptors were collected from a man aged 18 to 30 in good health. Some clones in this sample may be carry-over from other donors' samples. CDR3s include the opening cysteine and the closing phenylalanine or tryptophan. D genes are given only for firm matches. Size tells how often a clone was seen (once, few, many) or the class of an expanded clone, and some rows leave it out.

v_gene: TRBV5-1
d_gene: NA
j_gene: TRBJ2-7
abundance: NA
CDR3aa: CASSLYSGGGASYEQYF
CDR3nt: TGCGCCAGCAGCTTGTATTCCGGTGGGGGGGCGAGTTACGAGCAGTACTTC

v_gene: TRBV28
d_gene: NA
j_gene: TRBJ1-5
abundance: NA
CDR3aa: CASRTSGNQPQHF
CDR3nt: TGTGCCAGCAGGACCTCAGGCAATCAGCCCCAGCATTTT

v_gene: TRBV7-9
d_gene: NA
j_gene: TRBJ2-3
abundance: once
CDR3aa: CASSSQQASTDTQYF
CDR3nt: TGTGCCAGCAGCTCGCAGCAGGCAAGCACAGATACGCAGTATTTT

v_gene: TRBV10-1
d_gene: NA
j_gene: TRBJ1-5
abundance: NA
CDR3aa: CARQGSNQPQHF
CDR3nt: TGCGCCAGGCAGGGTAGCAATCAGCCCCAGCATTTT

v_gene: TRBV7-2
d_gene: TRBD1
j_gene: TRBJ2-2
abundance: NA
CDR3aa: CASSYDRGANTGELFF
CDR3nt: TGTGCCAGCAGCTACGACAGGGGGGCGAACACCGGGGAGCTGTTTTTT

v_gene: TRBV25-1
d_gene: NA
j_gene: TRBJ1-5
abundance: NA
CDR3aa: CASSGAGAGNQPQHF
CDR3nt: TGTGCCAGCAGTGGAGCAGGCGCAGGGAATCAGCCCCAGCATTTT

v_gene: TRBV19
d_gene: TRBD1
j_gene: TRBJ2-1
abundance: NA
CDR3aa: CASSIDLRMGRGNEQFF
CDR3nt: TGTGCCAGTAGTATAGATCTAAGAATGGGCAGGGGGAATGAGCAGTTCTTC

v_gene: TRBV28
d_gene: NA
j_gene: TRBJ1-2
abundance: NA
CDR3aa: CASSLFEGFYGYTF
CDR3nt: TGTGCCAGCAGTTTATTTGAGGGGTTCTATGGCTACACCTTC

v_gene: TRBV19
d_gene: TRBD2
j_gene: TRBJ2-5
abundance: NA
CDR3aa: CASSIATWTSGSQETQYF
CDR3nt: TGTGCCAGTAGTATCGCAACCTGGACTAGCGGGAGTCAAGAGACCCAGTACTTC

v_gene: TRBV10-3
d_gene: TRBD1
j_gene: TRBJ2-2
abundance: NA
CDR3aa: CAISESQGYTGELFF
CDR3nt: TGTGCCATCAGTGAGTCACAGGGGTACACCGGGGAGCTGTTTTTT

v_gene: TRBV28
d_gene: NA
j_gene: TRBJ2-7
abundance: NA
CDR3aa: CASSRLGGKPNEQYF
CDR3nt: TGTGCTAGCAGTAGACTAGGGGGAAAACCTAACGAGCAGTACTTC

v_gene: TRBV6-1
d_gene: NA
j_gene: TRBJ2-6
abundance: NA
CDR3aa: CASSGQVWVSSGANVLTF
CDR3nt: TGTGCCAGCAGTGGACAGGTCTGGGTGTCCTCTGGGGCCAACGTCCTGACTTTC

v_gene: TRBV6-5
d_gene: NA
j_gene: TRBJ2-7
abundance: NA
CDR3aa: CASSDSGSWGYEQYF
CDR3nt: TGTGCCAGCAGTGACTCGGGCTCATGGGGCTACGAGCAGTACTTC

v_gene: TRBV5-1
d_gene: NA
j_gene: TRBJ2-5
abundance: NA
CDR3aa: CASSPGGQETQYF
CDR3nt: TGCGCCAGCAGCCCCGGCGGGCAAGAGACCCAGTACTTC

v_gene: TRBV5-1
d_gene: NA
j_gene: TRBJ1-1
abundance: NA
CDR3aa: CASSPGQTTVTEAFF
CDR3nt: TGCGCCAGCAGCCCCGGACAGACTACTGTAACTGAAGCTTTCTTT

v_gene: TRBV5-1
d_gene: TRBD2
j_gene: TRBJ2-3
abundance: NA
CDR3aa: CASSLGTSGSTDTQYF
CDR3nt: TGCGCCAGCAGCTTGGGGACTAGCGGAAGCACAGATACGCAGTATTTT

v_gene: TRBV27
d_gene: NA
j_gene: TRBJ1-2
abundance: NA
CDR3aa: CASSPWSGGRDGYTF
CDR3nt: TGTGCCAGCAGTCCCTGGAGTGGCGGCCGGGATGGCTACACCTTC

v_gene: TRBV5-4
d_gene: TRBD1
j_gene: TRBJ1-4
abundance: NA
CDR3aa: CASSLWAGGGEKLFF
CDR3nt: TGTGCCAGCAGCTTGTGGGCAGGGGGCGGTGAAAAACTGTTTTTT

v_gene: TRBV15
d_gene: NA
j_gene: TRBJ2-7
abundance: NA
CDR3aa: CATSRDRGNSYEQYF
CDR3nt: TGTGCCACCAGCAGAGACAGGGGTAACTCCTACGAGCAGTACTTC

v_gene: TRBV29-1
d_gene: NA
j_gene: TRBJ2-3
abundance: NA
CDR3aa: CSVGGKYTDTQYF
CDR3nt: TGCAGCGTCGGGGGCAAGTACACAGATACGCAGTATTTT

v_gene: TRBV18
d_gene: NA
j_gene: TRBJ1-4
abundance: NA
CDR3aa: CASSLKTGRSATNEKLFF
CDR3nt: TGTGCCAGCTCACTTAAGACAGGCCGGAGCGCAACTAATGAAAAACTGTTTTTT

v_gene: TRBV28
d_gene: NA
j_gene: TRBJ2-1
abundance: NA
CDR3aa: CASSLGWTVEQFF
CDR3nt: TGTGCCAGCAGTTTGGGATGGACAGTAGAGCAGTTCTTC

v_gene: TRBV10-3
d_gene: TRBD2
j_gene: TRBJ2-1
abundance: NA
CDR3aa: CAISVLAGDNEQFF
CDR3nt: TGTGCCATCAGTGTTCTAGCGGGAGACAATGAGCAGTTCTTC

v_gene: TRBV4-3
d_gene: NA
j_gene: TRBJ1-4
abundance: NA
CDR3aa: CASSQELSRSSEKLFF
CDR3nt: TGCGCCAGCAGCCAAGAGCTGAGTAGGTCGAGCGAAAAACTGTTTTTT

v_gene: TRBV6-5
d_gene: TRBD2
j_gene: TRBJ2-7
abundance: NA
CDR3aa: CASSYRLAGPYEQYF
CDR3nt: TGTGCCAGCAGTTACCGACTAGCGGGTCCCTACGAGCAGTACTTC

v_gene: TRBV5-1
d_gene: TRBD2
j_gene: TRBJ2-7
abundance: few
CDR3aa: CASSAAAVAGLSYEQYF
CDR3nt: TGCGCCAGCAGCGCGGCTGCTGTAGCGGGTCTGTCCTACGAGCAGTACTTC

v_gene: TRBV25-1
d_gene: NA
j_gene: TRBJ2-3
abundance: NA
CDR3aa: CASSASWGSTDTQYF
CDR3nt: TGTGCCAGCAGTGCTAGTTGGGGAAGCACAGATACGCAGTATTTT

v_gene: TRBV7-9
d_gene: TRBD1
j_gene: TRBJ1-5
abundance: NA
CDR3aa: CASSSRSGQGYQPQHF
CDR3nt: TGTGCCAGCAGCTCACGATCGGGACAGGGGTATCAGCCCCAGCATTTT

v_gene: TRBV19
d_gene: TRBD2
j_gene: TRBJ2-7
abundance: NA
CDR3aa: CASSPRGSGRGSYEQYF
CDR3nt: TGTGCCAGTAGTCCCCGGGGTAGCGGGAGGGGATCCTACGAGCAGTACTTC

v_gene: TRBV5-1
d_gene: TRBD1
j_gene: TRBJ2-7
abundance: NA
CDR3aa: CASSPFPQDRWKYEQYF
CDR3nt: TGCGCCAGCAGCCCCTTTCCCCAGGACAGGTGGAAATACGAGCAGTACTTC

v_gene: TRBV5-1
d_gene: TRBD1
j_gene: TRBJ1-3
abundance: NA
CDR3aa: CTSSLARQGAYGNTIYF
CDR3nt: TGCACCAGCAGCTTGGCCAGGCAGGGGGCATATGGAAACACCATATATTTT

v_gene: TRBV28
d_gene: NA
j_gene: TRBJ1-5
abundance: NA
CDR3aa: CASRGNQPQHF
CDR3nt: TGTGCCAGCAGAGGCAATCAGCCCCAGCATTTT

v_gene: TRBV9
d_gene: TRBD1
j_gene: TRBJ2-1
abundance: NA
CDR3aa: CASSPRGQGYEQFF
CDR3nt: TGTGCCAGCAGCCCAAGAGGACAGGGCTATGAGCAGTTCTTC

v_gene: TRBV28
d_gene: TRBD1
j_gene: TRBJ2-7
abundance: once
CDR3aa: CASSLRRSRDRGGEQYF
CDR3nt: TGTGCCAGCAGTTTACGTAGGAGTAGGGACAGGGGAGGCGAGCAGTACTTC

v_gene: TRBV5-1
d_gene: TRBD1
j_gene: TRBJ2-5
abundance: NA
CDR3aa: CASSRTGTGEETQYF
CDR3nt: TGCGCCAGCAGCAGAACGGGGACAGGGGAAGAGACCCAGTACTTC

v_gene: TRBV27
d_gene: NA
j_gene: TRBJ2-3
abundance: NA
CDR3aa: CASSFVGISPVFVRDIHTQYF
CDR3nt: TGTGCCAGCAGTTTTGTCGGTATTTCCCCAGTTTTTGTAAGGGACATACATACGCAGTATTTT

v_gene: TRBV5-4
d_gene: TRBD2
j_gene: TRBJ2-1
abundance: NA
CDR3aa: CASSLGLAGVNNEQFF
CDR3nt: TGTGCCAGCAGCTTGGGTCTAGCGGGAGTGAACAATGAGCAGTTCTTC

v_gene: TRBV6-4
d_gene: NA
j_gene: TRBJ2-2
abundance: NA
CDR3aa: CASRPQGSTGELFF
CDR3nt: TGTGCCAGCAGACCACAGGGTTCCACCGGGGAGCTGTTTTTT

v_gene: TRBV11-2
d_gene: TRBD2
j_gene: TRBJ2-3
abundance: NA
CDR3aa: CASSLGGRAGDTQYF
CDR3nt: TGTGCCAGCAGCTTAGGCGGGAGGGCCGGGGATACGCAGTATTTT

v_gene: TRBV29-1
d_gene: NA
j_gene: TRBJ1-2
abundance: once
CDR3aa: CSVAPRDGYTF
CDR3nt: TGCAGCGTTGCACCCCGGGATGGCTACACCTTC

v_gene: TRBV29-1
d_gene: NA
j_gene: TRBJ1-1
abundance: NA
CDR3aa: CSVVTGSEAFF
CDR3nt: TGCAGCGTTGTGACGGGGTCTGAAGCTTTCTTT

v_gene: TRBV11-2
d_gene: TRBD2
j_gene: TRBJ2-2
abundance: NA
CDR3aa: CASSLVSWRGELELFF
CDR3nt: TGTGCCAGCAGCTTAGTTTCCTGGCGGGGGGAACTCGAGCTGTTTTTT